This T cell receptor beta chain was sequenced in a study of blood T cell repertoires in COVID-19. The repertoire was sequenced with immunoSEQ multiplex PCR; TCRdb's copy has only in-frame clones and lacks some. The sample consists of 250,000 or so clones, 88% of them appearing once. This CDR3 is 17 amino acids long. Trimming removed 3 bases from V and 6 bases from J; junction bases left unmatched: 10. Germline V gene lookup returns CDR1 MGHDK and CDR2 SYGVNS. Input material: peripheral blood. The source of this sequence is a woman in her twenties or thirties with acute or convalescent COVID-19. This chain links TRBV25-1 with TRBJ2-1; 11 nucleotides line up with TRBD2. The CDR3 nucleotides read TGTGCCAGCAGTGACCCCATGACTAGCGGGGCTATCAATGAGCAGTTCTTC. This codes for CASSDPMTSGAINEQFF.